Each of the 29 T cell receptor beta chains below was sequenced from the same sample in a study of blood T cell repertoires in COVID-19. Libraries were prepared by immunoSEQ multiplex PCR; TCRdb keeps only in-frame clonotypes and omits some of them. This repertoire shows 120,000 to 150,000 clones, approximately 81% found once; its top ten account for approximately 2.5%. Sequencing was done on a sample of peripheral blood. These receptors were collected from a human donor with acute or convalescent COVID-19. The donor label of this sample is uncertain.

The V gene is TRBV12-2, the J gene TRBJ1-3. TRBV12-2 is flagged as a pseudogene. This CDR3 is built from 17 residues. The CDR3 protein is CASRFPKVKTSGNTIYF. The CDR3 DNA is TGTGCAAGTCGCTTCCCTAAAGTAAAAACCTCTGGAAACACCATATATTTT.

This clone was recorded once. The chain links TRBV7-9 to TRBJ2-1; 10 bases are a match to TRBD2. V was clipped by 1 base and J by 7 bases; unmatched bases: 13. The V gene's germline CDR1 is SEHNR and CDR2 FQNEAQ (reference sequence). The CDR3 is 18 residues long. The CDR3 nucleotides are TGTGCCAGCAGCTTAGGGTTAGCGGGGGGCCAACAGGCAAATGAGCAGTTCTTC. Protein product: CASSLGLAGGQQANEQFF.

The V and J genes are TRBV28 and TRBJ1-2, with a possible D match to TRBD1 (5 bases). V shed 5 bases and J shed 6 bases, with 19 bases lying between them. CDR1 is MDHEN and CDR2 is SYDVKM in the germline V gene. This CDR3 has 15 residues. CDR3 protein: CASSGDWEYGDGYTF. CDR3 DNA sequence: TGTGCCAGCAGTGGGGACTGGGAATACGGCGATGGCTACACCTTC.

The V gene is TRBV7-8, the J gene TRBJ1-4, with 7 bases fitting TRBD1. The CDR3 consists of 17 residues. Losses at the gene ends were 5 bases for V and 2 bases for J; bases not matched to a gene: 11. The germline V gene has CDR1 SGHVS and CDR2 FQNEAQ. Here the CDR3 reads CASSPATGLTTNEKLFF. As DNA, the CDR3 is TGTGCCAGCAGCCCGGCGACAGGGCTTACGACTAATGAAAAACTGTTTTTT. Full variable domain (outside the CDR3, taken from reference TRBV7-8 and TRBJ1-4): GAGVSQSPRYKVAKRGQDVALRCDPISGHVSLFWYQQALGQGPEFLTYFQNEAQLDKSGLPSDRFFAERPEGSVSTLKIQRTQQEDSAVYLCASSPATGLTTNEKLFFGSGTQLSVL.

The rearrangement joins TRBV25-1 to TRBJ1-2; D may be TRBD1 (6 bases). The germline V and J ends were trimmed by 1 base and 8 bases, with 17 bases remaining between them. CDR1 and CDR2 from the germline V gene are MGHDK and SYGVNS. The CDR3 has 15 amino acids. The CDR3 spells CASSESVGGARGYTF. CDR3 nucleotides: TGTGCCAGCAGTGAATCGGTAGGGGGGGCCCGAGGCTACACCTTC.

The chain couples TRBV18 to TRBJ1-1; D is possibly TRBD1 (5 bases). This CDR3 spans 13 amino acids. Germline CDR1 reads KGHSH; CDR2 reads LQKENI. With 3 bases removed from V and 5 bases from J, the gap between germline ends came to 10 bases. The CDR3 coding sequence is TGTGCCAGCTCACCCGCCAGGGAAACTGAAGCTTTCTTT. As protein: CASSPARETEAFF. The full variable domain, completed using reference TRBV18 and TRBJ1-1, is NAGVMQNPRHLVRRRGQEARLRCSPMKGHSHVYWYRQLPEEGLKFMVYLQKENIIDESGMPKERFSAEFPKEGPSILRIQQVVRGDSAAYFCASSPARETEAFFGQGTRLTVV.

The chain uses TRBV3-1 (or the pseudogene TRBV3-2) and TRBJ2-3, with 7 bases matching TRBD1. Germline CDR1 LGHDT, CDR2 YNNKEL (reference sequence). The CDR3 length is 15 residues. The V gene end was trimmed by 1 base and the J gene end by 6 bases; junction bases not matched to a gene: 7. The CDR3 reads CASSQAGQETDTQYF. The CDR3 coding sequence is TGTGCCAGCAGCCAAGCAGGACAGGAGACGGATACGCAGTATTTT.

The gene calls are TRBV7-2 and TRBJ2-1, with 9 bases that match TRBD1. The V segment lost 6 bases and the J segment 9 bases; nucleotides outside the gene matches: 6. The germline V gene encodes CDR1 SGHTA and CDR2 FQGNSA. This CDR3 has 13 residues. DNA of the CDR3: TGTGCCAGCAGTTACAGGGGGCGCGGTGAGCAGTTCTTC. Protein sequence: CASSYRGRGEQFF.

This chain links TRBV30 with TRBJ2-3; 7 positions match TRBD2. There are 17 residues in the CDR3. CDR1 and CDR2 from the germline V gene are GTSNPN and SVGIG (reference sequence). V was clipped by 2 bases and J by 2 bases; unmatched bases: 13. The chain's CDR3 is CAWSRAGDATSTDTQYF. CDR3 sequence (DNA): TGTGCCTGGAGTCGTGCGGGGGACGCGACCTCCACAGATACGCAGTATTTT.

A single count supports this clone. This sequence joins TRBV7-2 and TRBJ2-7; 8 bases match TRBD2. CDR3 length: 15 amino acids. Germline lookup yields CDR1 SGHTA and CDR2 FQGNSA. V lost 5 bases and J lost 2; bases outside the gene matches: 8. CDR3 amino acids: CASSPAAGGTYEQYV. Here the CDR3 DNA reads TGTGCCAGCAGCCCTGCGGCGGGAGGCACCTACGAGCAGTACGTC.

CDR3 residues: CASSDSHLYGTGTRGYEQYV. The CDR3 DNA follows: TGCGCCAGCAGTGACTCCCACTTATACGGGACAGGGACAAGGGGCTACGAGCAGTACGTC. The rearrangement joins TRBV10-2 to TRBJ2-7, with 9 bases lining up with TRBD1. Trimming removed 3 bases from V and 3 bases from J; junction bases left unmatched: 21. The CDR3 has 20 amino acids. Germline CDR1 reads WSHSY; CDR2 reads SAAADI.

This rearrangement joins TRBV28 to TRBJ1-3, with D maybe TRBD1 (6 bases). Germline V lookup: CDR1 MDHEN, CDR2 SYDVKM. V was cut by 3 bases and J by 1 base, with 16 bases left in between. The CDR3 has 17 residues. The CDR3 sequence: CASSFGQTWRSGNTIYF. In DNA, the CDR3 is TGTGCCAGCAGTTTCGGACAGACCTGGAGGTCTGGAAACACCATATATTTT.

The genes are TRBV19 and TRBJ1-2, with D possibly being TRBD1 (5 bases). V was shortened by 4 bases and J by 3 bases, with 15 bases between the two germline ends. Per the germline V gene, CDR1 is LNHDA and CDR2 is SQIVND (reference sequence). There are 15 residues in the CDR3. This CDR3 reads CASSRQKTGYYGYTF. The CDR3 nucleotides read TGTGCCAGTAGTAGACAGAAGACGGGCTACTATGGCTACACCTTC.

The V call is TRBV28, the J call TRBJ1-4; 10 bases map to TRBD1. This CDR3 region has 13 residues. Per germline, CDR1 MDHEN and CDR2 SYDVKM. Trimming cost V 10 bases and J 8 bases; bases outside gene matches: 7. CDR3 bases: TGTGCCACCGGACAGGGGGGAATAGAAAAACTGTTTTTT. It is translated as CATGQGGIEKLFF.

The chain carries TRBV18 and TRBJ1-3; D unclear. The V and J ends lost 2 bases and 3 bases respectively, with 11 bases between them. Germline CDR1 is KGHSH and CDR2 is LQKENI. The CDR3 contains 15 residues. The chain's CDR3 is CASSPSTGFGNTIYF. As DNA, the CDR3 is TGTGCCAGCTCACCATCCACGGGGTTTGGAAACACCATATATTTT.

Comment on this clone: The sample contains more than one DNA sequence encoding this CDR3. The V call is TRBV7-2, the J call TRBJ1-2; TRBD1 aligns across 7 bases. Losses at the gene ends were 5 bases for V and 2 bases for J; bases not matched to a gene: 5. Per germline, CDR1 SGHTA and CDR2 FQGNSA. CDR3 length equals 14 residues. The CDR3 nucleotides are TGTGCCAGCAGCCCAGGGACAGCGAACTATGGCTACACCTTC. As protein: CASSPGTANYGYTF.

This chain connects TRBV4-2 to TRBJ1-1, with 8 bases fitting TRBD1. The CDR3 is 14 residues long. Germline V gene data show CDR1 as LGHNA and CDR2 as YNFKEQ. The V segment lost 3 bases and the J segment 4 bases; nucleotides outside the gene matches: 4. The CDR3 region has the DNA TGTGCCAGCAGCCACAAGACAGGGGTCACTGAAGCTTTCTTT. Translation: CASSHKTGVTEAFF.

The genes are TRBV5-1 and TRBJ1-1; a weak D match, TRBD1 (5 bases). The CDR3 has 14 residues. Trimming left V 3 bases short and J 6 bases short, with 15 bases between. Germline values: CDR1 SGHRS, CDR2 YFSETQ. Here the CDR3 DNA reads TGCGCCAGCAGCTCAGGGTCTACCCTCCCTGAAGCTTTCTTT. Protein product: CASSSGSTLPEAFF.

V and J are TRBV4-3 and TRBJ1-2; the D is unclear. Between the trimmed V and J ends, which lost 1 base and 4 bases, there was a span of 13 bases. CDR3 length equals 15 residues. CDR1 LGHNA and CDR2 YSLEER come from the germline V gene. The CDR3 here is CASSQVRTGGYGYTF. CDR3 nucleotides: TGCGCCAGCAGCCAAGTTCGAACGGGTGGCTATGGCTACACCTTC.

This chain connects TRBV2 to TRBJ2-3; D possibly corresponds to TRBD2 (5 bases). Germline loops: CDR1 SNHLY, CDR2 FYNNEI. V lost 8 bases, J lost 0 bases, and 9 bases lay in between. CDR3 length equals 13 residues. CDR3 nucleotide sequence: TGTGCCAGCCGGAGCGGCAGCACAGATACGCAGTATTTT. Its translation: CASRSGSTDTQYF.

This rearrangement joins TRBV10-3 to TRBJ1-2, with D possibly matching TRBD1 (5 bases). Germline V gene sequence: CDR1 ENHRY, CDR2 SYGVKD. This CDR3 has 16 residues. V was cut by 2 bases and J by 3 bases, with 16 bases left in between. CDR3 DNA: TGTGCCATCAGTGAGAATAGGCGGGGCCTAGACTATGGCTACACCTTC. Protein: CAISENRRGLDYGYTF.

The chain carries TRBV7-2 and TRBJ1-4; 7 bases map to TRBD1. Germline lookup yields CDR1 SGHTA and CDR2 FQGNSA. The CDR3 runs 15 residues. Unmatched junction bases numbered 8, after V lost 2 bases and J lost 8 bases. The CDR3, as DNA: TGTGCCAGCAGCTTAATAGACAGGGTTGGGGAAAAACTGTTTTTT. It translates to CASSLIDRVGEKLFF.

This chain joins TRBV24-1 and TRBJ1-5; TRBD1 might be the D (5 bases). V shed 4 bases and J shed 6 bases, with 12 bases lying between them. This CDR3 comprises 14 residues. Germline CDR1 reads KGHDR; CDR2 reads SFDVKD. CDR3 sequence (DNA): TGTGCCACCAGTGAAGAAGGGGAGGGTCAGCCCCAGCATTTT. This sequence encodes CATSEEGEGQPQHF.

The chain has TRBV7-8 and TRBJ2-7; maybe TRBD2 (6 bases). Germline V gene lookup returns CDR1 SGHVS and CDR2 FQNEAQ. Trimming took 1 base from V and 4 from J, leaving 11 bases between them. There are 14 residues in the CDR3. CDR3 residues: CASSLDPGRYEQYF. The DNA of the CDR3 is TGTGCCAGCAGCTTAGACCCAGGGAGGTACGAGCAGTACTTC.

The J gene is TRBJ2-1, the V gene TRBV4-3; 9 bases match TRBD2. V dropped 4 bases and J dropped 1; count of bases not matched to a gene: 5. The CDR3 runs to 16 residues. CDR1 and CDR2 from the germline V gene are LGHNA and YSLEER. CDR3 DNA: TGCGCCAGCAGCCCTCTAGCGGGAACATCCTACAATGAGCAGTTCTTC. As protein: CASSPLAGTSYNEQFF.

The chain recombines TRBV24-1 with TRBJ2-7; D is perhaps TRBD1 (5 bases). Trimming shortened V by 3 bases and J by 0 bases, and 14 bases separated the two germline ends. Germline V gene data show CDR1 as KGHDR and CDR2 as SFDVKD. This CDR3 is built from 16 residues. The CDR3 protein is CATSDGGALSSYEQYV. The CDR3 DNA follows: TGTGCCACCAGTGATGGTGGGGCTTTAAGCTCCTACGAGCAGTACGTC.

This chain connects TRBV24-1 to TRBJ2-1, with 9 positions matching TRBD2. The J segment lost 5 bases and the V segment lost 7 bases, leaving 8 bases of the junction unmatched. CDR1 and CDR2 from the germline V gene are KGHDR and SFDVKD. The CDR3 runs 15 residues. The CDR3 DNA is TGTGCCACCAGCCACCCTAGCGGGGCAAACAATGAGCAGTTCTTC. It codes for CATSHPSGANNEQFF.

The rearrangement uses TRBV9 and TRBJ2-7; tentatively, D is TRBD2 (6 bases). V dropped 2 bases and J dropped 3 bases, with 15 bases sitting between them. Germline V gene sequence: CDR1 SGDLS, CDR2 YYNGEE. The CDR3 has 15 amino acids. The CDR3 DNA reads as TGTGCCAGCAGCGTCTCCGGGAGCCCTTACTACGAGCAGTACTTC. Protein sequence: CASSVSGSPYYEQYF.

The rearrangement links TRBV7-2 to TRBJ2-3; 9 bases align to TRBD2. The CDR3 totals 15 residues. Germline CDR1 SGHTA, CDR2 FQGNSA. Germline trimming cut 1 base from V and 5 bases from J; bases unmatched to any gene: 4. The CDR3 nucleotides are TGTGCCAGCAGCTTAGTTGCGGGGGGGCAAGATACGCAGTATTTT. This sequence encodes CASSLVAGGQDTQYF.